The source of this T cell receptor (beta chain) is a study of T cell repertoires in ileal Crohn's disease. Across the whole study: About half of patients got postoperative therapy: ten or so thiopurines, some 19 anti-TNF.

Study observations and caveats: Every patient over 26.8% clonality showed endoscopic recurrence. Compared with non-smokers, active smokers at surgery showed more clonal expansions.

The junction had 5 bases not matched to a gene; V was cut back by 3 bases and J by 3 bases. The CDR3 consists of 15 residues. Germline assignment: CDR1 SNHLY and CDR2 FYNNEI. As to this clone: The antigen is not known.

Patients were adults with ileal or ileocolonic Crohn's disease needing resection. Profiling relied on immunoSEQ multiplex PCR, and the TCRdb table lists in-frame clones only, not all of them. The sample lists thousands of clones; under 85% were seen once. The sequenced sample was ileal tissue. This chain joins TRBV2 and TRBJ2-4; 7 bases line up with TRBD2. The sequence was obtained from an adult with Crohn's disease. CDR3 DNA: TGTGCCAGCAGTGAGGCCTCGGGGGGCAAAAACATTCAGTACTTC. Encoded protein: CASSEASGGKNIQYF.